The 3 T cell receptor beta chains below all came from one sample that was sequenced in a study of neurological immune-mediated disorders. TCRdb re-analysed the 5' RACE reads in MiXCR, keeping a single row per CDR3 protein. This sample has 60,000 to 85,000 distinct CDR3 sequences, with around 5.2% found just once. The sample consisted of PBMCs. The receptors come from a man in his late teens or twenties with multiple sclerosis.

In this sample, this clonotype turned up many times. The CDR3 is CSARDPGTGELFF. The CDR3, as DNA: TGCAGTGCTAGAGATCCGGGGACCGGGGAGCTGTTTTTT. The chain recombines TRBV20-1 with TRBJ2-2, with TRBD2 as a possible D gene (5 bases). Trimming removed 0 bases from V and 5 bases from J, with 7 bases in between. In germline, CDR1 is DFQATT, CDR2 SNEGSKA (reference sequence). The CDR3 contains 13 residues.

This clonotype was seen many times. V is TRBV6-6 and J is TRBJ2-1; no reliable D call. Germline CDR1 is MNHNY and CDR2 is SVGAGI (reference sequence). CDR3 size: 15 residues. Trimming took off 6 bases at V and 1 base at J, with 13 bases between the two ends. CDR3 sequence: CASRSHSTSYNEQFF. CDR3 sequence (DNA): TGTGCCAGCAGATCTCACTCTACGTCCTACAATGAGCAGTTCTTC.

This clonotype was seen at least ten times. The gene calls are TRBV20-1 and TRBJ1-2; D may be TRBD1 (5 bases). CDR1 DFQATT and CDR2 SNEGSKA come from the germline V gene (reference sequence). The V end lost 5 bases, the J end lost 3 bases, and 16 bases lay between the germline ends. This CDR3 is built from 14 residues. CDR3 sequence: CSAPGPLIDYGYTF. In DNA, the CDR3 is TGCAGTGCTCCGGGGCCCCTAATAGACTATGGCTACACCTTC.